This T cell receptor beta chain was recovered during a study of blood T cell repertoires in COVID-19. Overall study: Samples came from the United States, Italy and Spain, spanning acute and convalescent COVID-19. PBMCs, B-cell-depleted T cells, or T cells provided the cDNA or gDNA that made up the material.

Patients of the Seattle cohort, enrolled during active infection, were followed longitudinally. Original handling: Estimated nucleated cell counts came from reference gene primer amplification. Sequencing used immunoSEQ multiplex PCR; TCRdb keeps in-frame clones, though not all of them. From that table come the V and J calls and clone size; the DNA was used to work out D and trimming. The table has 210,000 or so clones, roughly 85% seen once. CDR3 length equals 15 residues. The receptor was derived from a man between 50 and 59 years old with COVID-19, enrolled during active disease. The specimen sequenced was peripheral blood. The genes are TRBV12-1 and TRBJ1-1; no check of the table's D call, TRBD1, against the DNA was made. TRBV12-1 corresponds to a pseudogene. The CDR3 coding sequence is TGTGCCAGCAGCTTGGGACAGCAAGCGAACACTGAAGCTTTCTTT. Protein sequence: CASSLGQQANTEAFF.